The 10 T cell receptor beta chains below come from one sample, sequenced in a study of T cell responses to AZD1222 COVID-19 vaccine. Measured with immunoSEQ multiplex PCR; TCRdb has only the in-frame clones, and not every one. The sample carries 95,000 to 150,000 clones, about nine tenths recorded once. The specimen comprised peripheral blood, sampled on day 0 of AZD1222 vaccination. Receptor source: an adult in good health.

J is TRBJ2-2 and V is TRBV5-4, with 10 bases lining up with TRBD2. Losses at the gene ends were 0 bases for V and 2 bases for J; bases not matched to a gene: 1. The CDR3 runs to 16 residues. Germline values: CDR1 SGHNT, CDR2 YYREEE (reference sequence). CDR3 region: CASSLGLAGNTGELFF. CDR3 coding DNA: TGTGCCAGCAGCTTGGGACTAGCGGGTAACACCGGGGAGCTGTTTTTT.

The chain is built from TRBV19 and TRBJ1-3; TRBD1 matches 8 bases. CDR3 size: 16 residues. After removal of 5 bases from V and 1 base from J, the junction contained 7 bases not matched to a gene. Germline V gene data show CDR1 as LNHDA and CDR2 as SQIVND (reference sequence). CDR3 sequence reads: CASSPNDRGSGNTIYF. In nucleotides, the CDR3 is TGTGCCAGTAGTCCCAATGACAGGGGATCTGGAAACACCATATATTTT.

This clone has just a few counts. V and J are TRBV21-1 and TRBJ2-7. TRBV21-1 is shown as a pseudogene. The CDR3 has 10 amino acids. The CDR3 DNA is TGTGCCAGCAGCATCCACGAGCAGTACTTC. Amino acid sequence: CASSIHEQYF.

This chain links TRBV4-1 with TRBJ1-1, with no clear D. In germline, CDR1 is MGHRA, CDR2 YSYEKL. Trimming left V 8 bases short and J 10 bases short, with 14 bases between. The CDR3 covers 11 residues. CDR3 protein: CASSSGLLAFF. The CDR3 bases are TGCGCCAGCTCTAGCGGCCTGCTAGCTTTCTTT.

This chain connects TRBV6-4 to TRBJ2-2; D remains unclear. V lost 6 bases to trimming and J lost 6 bases, with 11 bases between them. Germline V gene data show CDR1 as MRHNA and CDR2 as SNTAGT. The CDR3 covers 13 residues. CDR3 sequence (DNA): TGTGCCAGCAGCGAGCGCGGAGCCGGGGAGCTGTTTTTT. Residues: CASSERGAGELFF.

The chain links TRBV3-1 (or the pseudogene TRBV3-2) to TRBJ1-2; D ambiguous. The V end lost 4 bases, the J end lost 4 bases, and 7 bases lay between the germline ends. The CDR3 spans 12 residues. In germline, CDR1 is LGHDT, CDR2 YNNKEL (reference sequence). The CDR3 nucleotides are TGTGCCAGCAGCCTGGTAGGCTATGGCTACACCTTC. Protein sequence: CASSLVGYGYTF.

The gene calls are TRBV19 and TRBJ2-7, with D perhaps assigned TRBD1 or TRBD2 (5 bases each). The V end lost 6 bases, the J end lost 0 bases, and 15 bases lay between the germline ends. In germline, CDR1 is LNHDA, CDR2 SQIVND (reference sequence). CDR3 size: 15 residues. CDR3 residues: CASSPVGVSSYEQYF. As DNA, the CDR3 is TGTGCCAGTAGCCCCGTGGGGGTGAGCTCCTACGAGCAGTACTTC. The whole variable domain, filled in from reference TRBV19 and TRBJ2-7, reads DGGITQSPKYLFRKEGQNVTLSCEQNLNHDAMYWYRQDPGQGLRLIYYSQIVNDFQKGDIAEGYSVSREKKESFPLTVTSAQKNPTAFYLCASSPVGVSSYEQYFGPGTRLTVT.

The chain recombines TRBV15 with TRBJ2-1; no clear D. With 1 base removed from V and 10 bases from J, the gap between germline ends came to 11 bases. The CDR3 length is 13 residues. The germline gives CDR1 LNHNV, CDR2 YYDKDF (reference sequence). The CDR3 loop reads CATSRVAALEQFF. The CDR3 DNA reads as TGTGCCACCAGCAGAGTTGCGGCCCTAGAGCAGTTCTTC.

This chain connects TRBV3-1 (or the pseudogene TRBV3-2) to TRBJ2-1; TRBD2 matches 7 bases. V shed 4 bases and J 5 bases; nucleotides not matched to a gene: 8. The CDR3 loop spans 15 amino acids. Per germline, CDR1 LGHDT and CDR2 YNNKEL (reference sequence). CDR3 amino acids: CASSPPTSFHNEQFF. The CDR3 DNA reads TGTGCCAGCAGCCCACCGACTAGCTTCCACAATGAGCAGTTCTTC.

The V and J genes are TRBV3-1 (or the pseudogene TRBV3-2) and TRBJ2-5; D possibly corresponds to TRBD2 (6 bases). Germline V lookup: CDR1 LGHDT, CDR2 YNNKEL (reference sequence). The CDR3 runs to 13 residues. V shed 4 bases and J shed 2 bases, with 8 bases lying between them. This chain's CDR3 is CASSRSGQETQYF. The CDR3 DNA reads TGTGCCAGCAGCCGGAGCGGGCAAGAGACCCAGTACTTC.